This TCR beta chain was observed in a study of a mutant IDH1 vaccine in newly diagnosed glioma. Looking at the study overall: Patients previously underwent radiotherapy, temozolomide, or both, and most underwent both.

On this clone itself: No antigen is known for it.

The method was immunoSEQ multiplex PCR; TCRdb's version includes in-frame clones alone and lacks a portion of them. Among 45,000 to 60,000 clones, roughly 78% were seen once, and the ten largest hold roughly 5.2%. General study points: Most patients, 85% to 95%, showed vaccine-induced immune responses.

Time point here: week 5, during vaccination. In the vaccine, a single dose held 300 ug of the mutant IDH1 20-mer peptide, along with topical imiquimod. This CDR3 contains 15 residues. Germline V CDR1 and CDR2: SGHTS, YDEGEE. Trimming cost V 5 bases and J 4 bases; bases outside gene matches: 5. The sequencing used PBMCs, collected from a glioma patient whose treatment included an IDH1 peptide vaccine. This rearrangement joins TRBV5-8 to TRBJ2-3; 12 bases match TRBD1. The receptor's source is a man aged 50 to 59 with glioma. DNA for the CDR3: TGTGCCAGCAGTACCGGGACAGGGGGCGCAGATACGCAGTATTTT. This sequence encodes CASSTGTGGADTQYF. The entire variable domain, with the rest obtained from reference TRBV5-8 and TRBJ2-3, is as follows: EAGVTQSPTHLIKTRGQQATLRCSPISGHTSVYWYQQALGLGLQFLLWYDEGEERNRGNFPPRFSGRQFPNYSSELNVNALELEDSALYLCASSTGTGGADTQYFGPGTRLTVL.